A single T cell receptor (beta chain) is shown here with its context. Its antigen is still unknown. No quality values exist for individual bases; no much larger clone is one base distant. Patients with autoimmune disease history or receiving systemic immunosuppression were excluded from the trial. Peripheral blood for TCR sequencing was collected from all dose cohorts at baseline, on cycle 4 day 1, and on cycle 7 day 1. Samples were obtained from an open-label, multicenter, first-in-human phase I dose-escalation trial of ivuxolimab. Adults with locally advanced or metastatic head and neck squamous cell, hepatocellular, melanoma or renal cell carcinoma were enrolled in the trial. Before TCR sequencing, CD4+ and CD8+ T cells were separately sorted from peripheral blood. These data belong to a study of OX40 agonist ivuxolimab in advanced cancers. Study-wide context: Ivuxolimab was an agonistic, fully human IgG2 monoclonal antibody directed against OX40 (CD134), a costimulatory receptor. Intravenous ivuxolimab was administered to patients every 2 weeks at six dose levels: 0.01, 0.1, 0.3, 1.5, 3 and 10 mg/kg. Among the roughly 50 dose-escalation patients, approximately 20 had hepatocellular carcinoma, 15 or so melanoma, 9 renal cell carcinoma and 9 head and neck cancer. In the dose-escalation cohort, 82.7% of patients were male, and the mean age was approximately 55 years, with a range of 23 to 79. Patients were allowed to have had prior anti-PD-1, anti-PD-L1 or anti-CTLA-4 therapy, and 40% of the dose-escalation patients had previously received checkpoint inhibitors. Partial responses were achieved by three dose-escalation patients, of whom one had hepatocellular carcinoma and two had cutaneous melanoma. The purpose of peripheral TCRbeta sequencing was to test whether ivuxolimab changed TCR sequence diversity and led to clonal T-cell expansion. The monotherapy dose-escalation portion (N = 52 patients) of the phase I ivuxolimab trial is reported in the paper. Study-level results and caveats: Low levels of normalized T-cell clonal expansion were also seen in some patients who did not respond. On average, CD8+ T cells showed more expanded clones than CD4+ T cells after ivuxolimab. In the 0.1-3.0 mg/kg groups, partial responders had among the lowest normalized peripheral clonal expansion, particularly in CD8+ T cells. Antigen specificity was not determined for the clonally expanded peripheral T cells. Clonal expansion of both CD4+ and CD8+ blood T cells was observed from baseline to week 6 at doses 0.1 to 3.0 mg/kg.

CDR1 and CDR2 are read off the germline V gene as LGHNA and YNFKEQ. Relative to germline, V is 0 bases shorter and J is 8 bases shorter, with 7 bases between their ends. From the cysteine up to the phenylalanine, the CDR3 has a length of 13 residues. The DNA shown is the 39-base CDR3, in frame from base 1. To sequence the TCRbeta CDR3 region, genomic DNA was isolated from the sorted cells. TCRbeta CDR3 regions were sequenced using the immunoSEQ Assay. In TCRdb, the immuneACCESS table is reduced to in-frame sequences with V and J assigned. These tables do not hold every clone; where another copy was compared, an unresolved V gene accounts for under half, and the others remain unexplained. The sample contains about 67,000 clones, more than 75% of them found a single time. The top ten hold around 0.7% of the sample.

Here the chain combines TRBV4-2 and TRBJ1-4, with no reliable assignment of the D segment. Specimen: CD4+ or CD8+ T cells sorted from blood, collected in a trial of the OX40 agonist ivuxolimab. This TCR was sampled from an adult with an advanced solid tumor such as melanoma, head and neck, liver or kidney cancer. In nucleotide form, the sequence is TGTGCCAGCAGCCAAGAATCGGGAGAAAAACTGTTTTTT. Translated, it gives CASSQESGEKLFF.